This T cell receptor beta chain was sequenced in a study of T cell changes during pregnancy in multiple sclerosis (dated by TCRdb to between 2018 and 2021). A note on the overall study: In women with multiple sclerosis, the researchers looked at how the T cell repertoire shifted as pregnancy progressed.

This clone was observed once. Its antigen is not yet known. The record has no base qualities; no much larger clone is one base away. Receptors were amplified or captured by the immunoSEQ multiplex PCR assay. TCRdb carries this immuneACCESS record with in-frame sequences only. Its versions omit some clonotypes, under half of them owing to an unresolved V gene in the studies checked, with the rest unexplained. The table for this sample lists 15,000 to 20,000 clones; around 87% of them were counted only once. In total, the top ten clones hold roughly 14% of the sample. The material sequenced was CD8+ T cells from peripheral blood mononuclear cells, taken in the third trimester of pregnancy. The sequence came from a female donor in good health, enrolled as a control in a pregnancy study.

The CDR3 is CASIGVAGAKEQFF. At the DNA level, the sequence is TGTGCCAGCATCGGGGTAGCGGGGGCAAAAGAGCAGTTCTTC. The chain uses TRBV2 and TRBJ2-1; 9 of the junction bases match TRBD2. After removal of 7 bases from V and 10 bases from J, the junction retains 11 bases not matched to a gene. Its CDR3 holds 14 amino acids, cysteine through phenylalanine. The CDR3 DNA has 42 bases and is translated from base 1. CDR1 SNHLY and CDR2 FYNNEI were looked up in the germline V gene.